The 10 T cell receptor beta chains given below trace back to one sample, sequenced in a study of blood T cell repertoires in COVID-19. TCRdb keeps only in-frame clones here, not all; method: immunoSEQ multiplex PCR. The table has 90,000 to 110,000 clones, around 80% seen once. Sequenced sample: peripheral blood. The receptors stem from a human donor in a cohort sampled during active or convalescent COVID-19.

This chain connects TRBV28 to TRBJ2-7; D perhaps matches TRBD2 (7 bases). The germline CDR1 and CDR2 sequences are MDHEN and SYDVKM. V was pared by 8 bases and J by 4 bases, with 21 bases between. This CDR3 has 15 residues. The CDR3 bases are TGTGCCAGCTACTCACCAGAGGGGGGGCGGTACGAGCAGTACTTC. Residues: CASYSPEGGRYEQYF. The whole variable domain, remainder taken from reference TRBV28 and TRBJ2-7, is DVKVTQSSRYLVKRTGEKVFLECVQDMDHENMFWYRQDPGLGLRLIYFSYDVKMKEKGDIPEGYSVSREKKERFSLILESASTNQTSMYLCASYSPEGGRYEQYFGPGTRLTVT.

The rearrangement joins TRBV18 to TRBJ2-5, with D possibly being TRBD2 (5 bases). The CDR3 is made up of 13 amino acids. Trimming pared 6 bases from V and 5 bases from J, leaving 13 bases between. Germline V gene data show CDR1 as KGHSH and CDR2 as LQKENI. The DNA of the CDR3 is TGTGCCAGCTCTTCGACCCGGAGGGAGACCCAGTACTTC. It codes for CASSSTRRETQYF. Supplemented by reference TRBV18 and TRBJ2-5, the full variable domain reads NAGVMQNPRHLVRRRGQEARLRCSPMKGHSHVYWYRQLPEEGLKFMVYLQKENIIDESGMPKERFSAEFPKEGPSILRIQQVVRGDSAAYFCASSSTRRETQYFGPGTRLLVL.

The CDR3 coding sequence is TGTGCCAGCTCACTTGGACAGGGCTTAATTGGCACCGGGGAGCTGTTTTTT. Encoded protein: CASSLGQGLIGTGELFF. The chain couples TRBV18 to TRBJ2-2; 8 bases are shared with TRBD1. This CDR3 is built from 17 residues. V lost 4 bases and J lost 4; bases outside the gene matches: 11. Germline CDR1 is KGHSH and CDR2 is LQKENI.

This rearrangement joins TRBV11-3 to TRBJ2-2, with a possible D match to TRBD2 (6 bases). Germline-derived CDR1 and CDR2 are SGHNT and YENEEA. V lost 5 bases to trimming and J lost 4 bases, with 17 bases between them. The CDR3 runs to 16 residues. The DNA for the CDR3 is TGTGCCAGCAGCGTTGGGGGGAGGCGCGGCACCGGGGAGCTGTTTTTT. The encoded protein is CASSVGGRRGTGELFF.

The rearrangement uses TRBV6-6 and TRBJ2-1; a weak D match, TRBD1 (6 bases). The CDR3 covers 15 residues. Trimming pared 6 bases from V and 1 base from J, leaving 13 bases between. CDR1 and CDR2 (germline): MNHNY, SVGAGI (reference sequence). In DNA, the CDR3 is TGTGCCAGCAGCGAAGACAGGCGATCCTACAATGAGCAGTTCTTC. Amino acid sequence: CASSEDRRSYNEQFF.

The rearrangement joins TRBV2 to TRBJ1-2, with TRBD1 matching 12 bases. J was trimmed by 7 bases and V by 3 bases; bases with no gene match: 3. The CDR3 has 14 amino acids. Germline lookup yields CDR1 SNHLY and CDR2 FYNNEI. CDR3 DNA: TGTGCCAGCAGTGAGGGGACAGGGGGCGGTGGCTACACCTTC. This codes for CASSEGTGGGGYTF.

V gene TRBV29-1 combines with J gene TRBJ2-1; D is uncertain. Germline V gives CDR1 SQVTM, CDR2 ANQGSEA. CDR3 size: 16 residues. V was cut by 4 bases and J by 1 base, with 17 bases left in between. The CDR3 DNA is TGCAGCGTTGCCCTACCTTTGTTAGCATCCTACAATGAGCAGTTCTTC. Translation: CSVALPLLASYNEQFF.

The rearrangement uses TRBV28 and TRBJ1-1; no firm D call. The germline V gene has CDR1 MDHEN and CDR2 SYDVKM. V lost 1 base and J lost 5, with 14 bases in between. This CDR3 contains 15 residues. CDR3 in DNA: TGTGCCAGCAGTTTATTAGCTTCCCGAGGGACTGAAGCTTTCTTT. This gives the protein CASSLLASRGTEAFF.

This clone was found once. The genes are TRBV11-2 and TRBJ1-3, with TRBD1 identical over 7 bases. J lost 4 bases, V lost 1 base, and 4 bases had no gene match. Germline V gene sequence: CDR1 SGHAT, CDR2 FQNNGV. The CDR3 runs 15 residues. CDR3 bases: TGTGCCAGCAGCTTAGTAGGGGGCCGAGGAAACACCATATATTTT. It is translated as CASSLVGGRGNTIYF.

The V call is TRBV27, the J call TRBJ1-6; 7 bases are shared with TRBD1. V shed 7 bases, J shed 3 bases, and the junction held 6 bases outside the gene matches. CDR1 is MNHEY and CDR2 is SMNVEV in the germline V gene (reference sequence). There are 15 residues in the CDR3. The DNA for the CDR3 is TGTGCCAGCATCCCGACAGGGAGCTATAATTCACCCCTCCACTTT. This codes for CASIPTGSYNSPLHF.